These 5 T cell receptor beta chains came from one sample sequenced in a study of regulatory T cells in long-lasting Graves disease. Described time point: newly diagnosed GD, antithyroid drugs for less than 3 months. RNA isolated from PBMCs was used to make the TCR library. Building of the TCR beta libraries involved iRepertoire HTBI primers and Arm-PCR of CDR3 regions. In TCRdb, the multiplex PCR reads were re-called with MiXCR into one record per CDR3 protein. The sample consists of 350,000 to 450,000 distinct CDR3 sequences, about 15% of them appearing once. Separately, the same data were catalogued under a study of T cells in Graves' hyperthyroidism and ophthalmopathy.

The source was peripheral blood mononuclear cells (PBMCs), collected at new diagnosis, from a patient treated with antithyroid drugs. These receptors came from a woman in her 30s with Graves disease.

The CDR3 sequence: CASSVAYKHTGELFF. The CDR3 DNA follows: TGTGCCAGCAGCGTAGCTTACAAACACACCGGGGAGCTGTTTTTT. The chain links TRBV9 to TRBJ2-2; D gene ambiguous. The V and J ends lost 0 bases and 3 bases respectively, with 9 bases between them. This CDR3 is built from 15 residues. The germline gives CDR1 SGDLS, CDR2 YYNGEE.

This clonotype was seen a few times. The junction departs from the called germline gene at one end, perhaps through a read error. This chain links TRBV20-1 with TRBJ1-1; D uncertain. Germline CDR1 DFQATT, CDR2 SNEGSKA (reference sequence). The CDR3 length is 14 residues. The CDR3, as DNA: TGCAGTGCTAGTTTGATCCTCCCGAACGCTGAAGCTTTCTTT. Amino acid sequence: CSASLILPNAEAFF.

J is TRBJ2-7 and V is TRBV20-1; 8 bases align to TRBD2. From germline, CDR1 is DFQATT and CDR2 SNEGSKA (reference sequence). V lost 4 bases and J lost 4; bases outside the gene matches: 6. This CDR3 spans 13 amino acids. This CDR3 reads CSATLRGGYEQYF. CDR3 nucleotide sequence: TGCAGTGCTACTCTGCGCGGGGGGTACGAGCAGTACTTC.

This clonotype was seen at least ten times. The chain has TRBV2 and TRBJ2-2, with 7 positions matching TRBD2. The CDR3 has 15 amino acids. Germline CDR1 and CDR2: SNHLY and FYNNEI. V lost 6 bases and J lost 5; bases outside the gene matches: 9. CDR3 DNA sequence: TGTGCCAGCAGGGAGAAGGGACTACAGACCGGGGAGCTGTTTTTT. Its translation: CASREKGLQTGELFF. The entire variable domain, with the rest obtained from reference TRBV2 and TRBJ2-2, is as follows: EPEVTQTPSHQVTQMGQEVILRCVPISNHLYFYWYRQILGQKVEFLVSFYNNEISEKSEIFDDQFSVERPDGSNFTLKIRSTKLEDSAMYFCASREKGLQTGELFFGEGSRLTVL.

To note about this clonotype: A far more abundant clone sits one base away, making this likely a read error. Lacking the conserved final phenylalanine or tryptophan, this CDR3 likely reflects a read error. This rearrangement joins TRBV6-4 to TRBJ2-2; maybe TRBD1 (6 bases). The V gene lost 3 bases and the J gene lost 1 base, with 12 bases spanning the gap. CDR3 size: 16 residues. Germline CDR1 and CDR2: MRHNA and SNTAGT. The CDR3 bases are TGTGCCAGCAGTGAAATCAGGGGTCAGAACACCGGGGAGCTGTTTTCT. It specifies CASSEIRGQNTGELFS.